This T cell receptor (beta chain) was captured by sequencing in a study of cytomegalovirus exposure and HLA in healthy donors. Remarks on this clone: The antigen remains unidentified.

PCR involved 60 Vbeta and 13 Jbeta primers. Using immunoSEQ multiplex PCR, the repertoire was profiled, and TCRdb retains in-frame clones only, with some absent. The profile shows tens of thousands of clones, approximately 78% of them singletons. Donors sampled were nominally healthy, though unrecorded immune exposures were likely. In germline, CDR1 is ENHRY, CDR2 SYGVKD. Trimming took off 0 bases at V and 3 bases at J, with 12 bases between the two ends. The CDR3 sequence is 15 residues long. Findings of the study overall: The likely origin of a cluster of highly shared sequence variants was a sequencing artifact. Productive rates of about 90% or about 30% were seen for most TCR beta V segments in an earlier analysis.

The receptor's source is a man aged 35-49 years in good health and CMV-seronegative. The chain uses TRBV10-3 and TRBJ2-7, with D perhaps TRBD2 (5 bases). Sequenced: PBMCs. The chain's CDR3 is CAISESTGFGYEQYF. DNA of the CDR3: TGTGCCATCAGTGAGTCGACGGGGTTTGGCTACGAGCAGTACTTC.